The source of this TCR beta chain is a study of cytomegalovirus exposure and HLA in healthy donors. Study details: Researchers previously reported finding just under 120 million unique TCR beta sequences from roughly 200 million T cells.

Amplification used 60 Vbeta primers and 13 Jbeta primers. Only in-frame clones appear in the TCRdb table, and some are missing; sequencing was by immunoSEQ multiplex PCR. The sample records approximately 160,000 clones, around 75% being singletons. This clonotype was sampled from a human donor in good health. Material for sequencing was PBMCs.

CDR3: CASSSGLAGGNQETQYF. CDR3 nucleotides: TGTGCCAGCAGCTCGGGACTAGCGGGGGGGAACCAAGAGACCCAGTACTTC. The chain recombines TRBV5-4 with TRBJ2-5, with 16 nucleotides matching TRBD2. J was trimmed by 0 bases and V by 3 bases; bases with no gene match: 2. The CDR3 spans 17 residues. Germline lookup yields CDR1 SGHNT and CDR2 YYREEE (reference sequence).